This TCR beta chain emerged from a study of spatial heterogeneity in lung cancer. In the study overall: Raw reads contained each unique TCR and UMI combination more than ten times on average. Overall study findings and caveats: Whereas they appeared in blood less at follow-up, ubiquitous expanded tumor TCRs appeared there more at resection.

This clonotype was picked up a small number of times. Its antigen is not identified. TCRdb fed the 5' RACE reads into MiXCR, producing one record per CDR3 protein. The sample contains approximately 40,000 distinct CDR3 sequences, 7.5% of which appear only once. Per the germline V gene, CDR1 is MGHRA and CDR2 is YSYEKL. The CDR3 runs to 16 residues. V shed 4 bases and J 2 bases; nucleotides not matched to a gene: 8. As to time point: sample taken at primary tumor resection. Samples were donated by 72 untreated early-stage non-small cell lung cancer patients. Without sorting, whole RNA was sequenced from tumor, nontumor lung or frozen PBMC.

Sample: PBMCs, taken at surgery. This TCR was recovered from a male donor with early-stage non-small cell lung cancer. The chain has TRBV4-1 and TRBJ1-2; 9 bases are a match to TRBD1. In DNA form, the CDR3 reads TGCGCCAGCAGCCGACCATTCGGGACAGGGAACTATGGCTACACCTTC. This codes for CASSRPFGTGNYGYTF.